This record concerns one T cell receptor (beta chain) sequence. This record belongs to a study of blood T cell repertoires in COVID-19. Here immunoSEQ multiplex PCR was the method, and the copy in TCRdb shows in-frame clones only, minus some. The repertoire holds nearly 400,000 clones, with just under 90% as singletons. The germline V gene has CDR1 SGDLS and CDR2 YYNGEE. This CDR3 spans 14 amino acids. The V end was cut by 0 bases, the J end by 5 bases, with 9 bases between. The clonotype comes from a woman in her 30s who had recovered from COVID-19. Sequenced material: PBMCs or T cells enriched from blood (not recorded which). The rearrangement uses TRBV9 and TRBJ1-5; maybe TRBD1 (5 bases). The CDR3 sequence is CASSVGMGHQPQHF. The CDR3 nucleotides read TGTGCCAGCAGCGTAGGTATGGGGCATCAGCCCCAGCATTTT.